The TCR beta chain under discussion was sequenced for a study of patients and donors after allogeneic stem cell transplantation (dated by TCRdb to the early 2020s). The CDR3 covers 13 residues, taking in both the cysteine and the phenylalanine. Here the CDR3 DNA is all that survives: 39 bases in frame from base 1. The V and J ends are trimmed by 7 bases and 5 bases, leaving 17 bases between them. The germline V gene encodes CDR1 SQVTM and CDR2 ANQGSEA. The method was RT-PCR. The reads were generated on a NextSeq 550. Through fastp at Q25 and MiXCR, TCRdb rebuilt clones from the public reads, retaining in-frame beta chains. Identical CDR3 protein sequences are pooled into one entry, listed with their most common genes and DNA. In all, the sample holds under 200,000 distinct CDR3 sequences, and roughly 31% of those were seen once. 3.2% of the sample belongs to the ten largest clones. This clonotype was observed many times. Its antigen remains unidentified. No base-level quality is on record; no much larger clone is a single base apart.

The sequencing sample was made of blood, either unsorted or a sorted T cell fraction (not recorded which). The chain is assembled from TRBV29-1 and TRBJ1-2, with the D gene not clear enough to name. This receptor was taken from a human donor who was either an allogeneic HSCT recipient or a stem cell or donor lymphocyte infusion donor (not recorded which). It is not recorded whose cells these are; they may come from a transplant donor. The DNA sequence is given as TGCAGCGCTATGCCCTTATCCGGATATGGCTACACCTTC. The encoded protein is CSAMPLSGYGYTF.